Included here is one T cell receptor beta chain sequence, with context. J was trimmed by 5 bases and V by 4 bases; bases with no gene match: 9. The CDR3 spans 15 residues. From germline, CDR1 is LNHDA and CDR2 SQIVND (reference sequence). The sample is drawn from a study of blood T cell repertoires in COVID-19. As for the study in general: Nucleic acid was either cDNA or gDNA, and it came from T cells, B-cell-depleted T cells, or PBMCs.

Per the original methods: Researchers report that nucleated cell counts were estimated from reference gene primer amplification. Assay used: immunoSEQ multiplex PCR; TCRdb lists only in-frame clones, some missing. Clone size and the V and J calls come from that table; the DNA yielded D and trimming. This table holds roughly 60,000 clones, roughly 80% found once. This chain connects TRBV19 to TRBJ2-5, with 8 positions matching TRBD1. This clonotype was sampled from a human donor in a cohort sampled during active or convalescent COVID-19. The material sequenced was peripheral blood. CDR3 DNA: TGTGCCAGTAGTAACCGCGACAGGGGAGGCGAGACCCAGTACTTC. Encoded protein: CASSNRDRGGETQYF.